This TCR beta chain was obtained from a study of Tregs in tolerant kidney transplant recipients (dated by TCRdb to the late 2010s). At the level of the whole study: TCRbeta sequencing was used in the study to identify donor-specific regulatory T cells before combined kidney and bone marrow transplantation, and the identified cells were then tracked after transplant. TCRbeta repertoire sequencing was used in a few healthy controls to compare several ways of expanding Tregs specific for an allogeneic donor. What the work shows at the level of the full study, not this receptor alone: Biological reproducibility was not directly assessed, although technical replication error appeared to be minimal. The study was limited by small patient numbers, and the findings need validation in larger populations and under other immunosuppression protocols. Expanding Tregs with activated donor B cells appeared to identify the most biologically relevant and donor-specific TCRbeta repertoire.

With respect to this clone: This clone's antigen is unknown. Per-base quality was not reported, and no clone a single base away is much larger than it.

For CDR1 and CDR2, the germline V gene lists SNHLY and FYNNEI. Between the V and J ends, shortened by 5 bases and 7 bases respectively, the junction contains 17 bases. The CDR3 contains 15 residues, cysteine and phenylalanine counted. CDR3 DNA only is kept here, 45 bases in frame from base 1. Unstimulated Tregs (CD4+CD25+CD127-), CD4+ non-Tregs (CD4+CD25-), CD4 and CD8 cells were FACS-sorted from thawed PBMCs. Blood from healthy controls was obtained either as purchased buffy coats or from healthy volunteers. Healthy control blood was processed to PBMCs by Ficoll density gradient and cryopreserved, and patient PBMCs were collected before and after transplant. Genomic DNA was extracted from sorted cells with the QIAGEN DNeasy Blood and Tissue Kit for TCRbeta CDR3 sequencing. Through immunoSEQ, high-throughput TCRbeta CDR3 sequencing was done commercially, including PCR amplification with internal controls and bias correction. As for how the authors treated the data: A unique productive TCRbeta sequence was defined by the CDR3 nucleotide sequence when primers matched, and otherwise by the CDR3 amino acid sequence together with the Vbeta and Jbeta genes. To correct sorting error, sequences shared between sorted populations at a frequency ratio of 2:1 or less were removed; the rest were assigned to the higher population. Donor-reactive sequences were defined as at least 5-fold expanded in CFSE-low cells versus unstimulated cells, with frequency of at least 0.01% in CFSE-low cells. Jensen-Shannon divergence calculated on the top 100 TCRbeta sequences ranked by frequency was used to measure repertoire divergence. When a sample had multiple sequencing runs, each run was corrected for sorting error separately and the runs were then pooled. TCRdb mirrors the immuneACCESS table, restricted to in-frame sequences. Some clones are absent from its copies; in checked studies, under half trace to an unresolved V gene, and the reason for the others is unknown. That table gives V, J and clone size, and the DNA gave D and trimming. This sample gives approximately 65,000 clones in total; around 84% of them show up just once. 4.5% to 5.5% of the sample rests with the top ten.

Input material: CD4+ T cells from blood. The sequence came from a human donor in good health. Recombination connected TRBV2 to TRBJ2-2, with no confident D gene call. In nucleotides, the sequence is TGTGCCAGCAGTCCTAGGACGAAACCGGACGGGGAGCTGTTTTTT. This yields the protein CASSPRTKPDGELFF.